This entry lists 25 T cell receptor beta chains sequenced from one sample in a study of OX40 agonist ivuxolimab in advanced cancers. Sequencing used immunoSEQ multiplex PCR; TCRdb keeps in-frame clones, though not all of them. The table records 63,000 or so clones, less than 90% of them present only once. The specimen comprised CD4+ or CD8+ T cells sorted from blood, sampled in a trial of the OX40 agonist ivuxolimab. The receptors were gathered from an adult with an advanced solid tumor such as melanoma, head and neck, liver or kidney cancer.

This clone was found once. The rearrangement joins TRBV5-1 to TRBJ2-1, with D perhaps TRBD1 (6 bases). CDR1 is SGHRS and CDR2 is YFSETQ in the germline V gene. Deletions cut 3 bases from V and 2 bases from J, with 9 bases between. This CDR3 is built from 14 residues. The CDR3, as DNA: TGCGCCAGCAGCTCCCGGGACACCTACAATGAGCAGTTCTTC. Translation: CASSSRDTYNEQFF.

V and J are TRBV7-2 and TRBJ1-5, with D uncertain. V lost 0 bases to trimming and J lost 2 bases, with 17 bases between them. The CDR3 sequence is 18 residues long. Germline V gene data show CDR1 as SGHTA and CDR2 as FQGNSA. The CDR3: CASSLAIWGGRGNQPQHF. The CDR3 DNA follows: TGTGCCAGCAGCTTAGCTATTTGGGGAGGTAGAGGCAATCAGCCCCAGCATTTT.

V is TRBV27 and J is TRBJ2-3, with D perhaps matching TRBD1 or TRBD2 (5 bases each). The CDR3 sequence is 15 residues long. The V and J ends lost 2 bases and 5 bases respectively, with 14 bases between them. CDR1 is MNHEY and CDR2 is SMNVEV in the germline V gene (reference sequence). CDR3 sequence reads: CASSLDSGAIDTQYF. The CDR3 nucleotides read TGTGCCAGCAGTTTAGACTCCGGGGCCATAGATACGCAGTATTTT.

V and J are TRBV29-1 and TRBJ2-5; 7 nucleotides agree with TRBD2. The CDR3 consists of 15 residues. Germline V lookup: CDR1 SQVTM, CDR2 ANQGSEA. The J segment lost 1 base and the V segment lost 4 bases, leaving 9 bases of the junction unmatched. The CDR3 loop is CSVAWGRGPQETQYF. In DNA, the CDR3 is TGCAGCGTTGCCTGGGGGAGGGGACCCCAAGAGACCCAGTACTTC.

This chain uses TRBV6-6 with TRBJ1-5; D is uncertain. This CDR3 has 16 amino acids. The germline V and J ends were trimmed by 2 bases and 5 bases, with 16 bases remaining between them. Germline CDR1 is MNHNY and CDR2 is SVGAGI (reference sequence). The CDR3 loop is CASSYSWDSHHQPQHF. The CDR3 coding sequence is TGTGCCAGCAGTTACAGTTGGGATTCTCATCATCAGCCCCAGCATTTT.

The chain has TRBV30 and TRBJ1-2; no reliable D call. With 5 bases removed from V and 8 bases from J, the gap between germline ends came to 18 bases. The CDR3 runs to 13 residues. CDR1 and CDR2 from the germline V gene are GTSNPN and SVGIG (reference sequence). CDR3 amino acids: CAWQDVGFGGYTF. In DNA, the CDR3 is TGTGCCTGGCAAGATGTGGGGTTCGGAGGCTACACCTTC.

The genes are TRBV29-1 and TRBJ2-1, with TRBD2 identical over 8 bases. Trimming took 6 bases from V and 6 from J; bases not matched to a gene: 10. The germline gives CDR1 SQVTM, CDR2 ANQGSEA. The CDR3 spans 14 residues. CDR3 region: CSVVSGSKGNEQFF. CDR3 nucleotide sequence: TGCAGCGTAGTGAGCGGGAGCAAGGGCAATGAGCAGTTCTTC.

The rearrangement links TRBV19 to TRBJ1-2, with no clear D. CDR1 LNHDA and CDR2 SQIVND come from the germline V gene (reference sequence). The length of the CDR3 is 13 residues. V was cut by 10 bases and J by 2 bases, with 14 bases left in between. Here the CDR3 DNA reads TGTGCCACCGCCCCCGATTTGAACTATGGCTACACCTTC. This codes for CATAPDLNYGYTF. The variable domain in full, completed from reference TRBV19 and TRBJ1-2, reads DGGITQSPKYLFRKEGQNVTLSCEQNLNHDAMYWYRQDPGQGLRLIYYSQIVNDFQKGDIAEGYSVSREKKESFPLTVTSAQKNPTAFYLCATAPDLNYGYTFGSGTRLTVV.

The chain recombines TRBV6-5 with TRBJ1-3, with D hard to call. This CDR3 comprises 16 residues. The ends were cut back, 0 bases at V and 0 bases at J, with 9 bases in the middle. CDR1 is MNHEY, CDR2 SVGAGI, per germline. The CDR3 DNA follows: TGTGCCAGCAGTTACTCGAACAGTGGCTCTGGAAACACCATATATTTT. It codes for CASSYSNSGSGNTIYF.

V is TRBV11-2 and J is TRBJ2-1, with D perhaps being TRBD1 or TRBD2 (5 bases each). This CDR3 comprises 15 residues. The germline CDR1 and CDR2 sequences are SGHAT and FQNNGV. V lost 3 bases, J lost 10 bases, and 19 bases lay in between. CDR3 nucleotides: TGTGCCAGCAGCTTTAGCGTCCTGGGGCTGGGGGAGCAGTTCTTC. It encodes CASSFSVLGLGEQFF. The variable domain in full, completed from reference TRBV11-2 and TRBJ2-1, reads EAGVAQSPRYKIIEKRQSVAFWCNPISGHATLYWYQQILGQGPKLLIQFQNNGVVDDSQLPKDRFSAERLKGVDSTLKIQPAKLEDSAVYLCASSFSVLGLGEQFFGPGTRLTVL.

This chain uses TRBV5-1 with TRBJ2-3; TRBD2 matches at 8 bases. This CDR3 has 16 residues. Looked up from germline, CDR1 is SGHRS and CDR2 is YFSETQ. Unmatched junction bases numbered 4, after V lost 0 bases and J lost 1 base. The CDR3 spells CASSLDYSGGTDTQYF. The CDR3 DNA reads TGCGCCAGCAGCTTGGATTATAGCGGGGGCACAGATACGCAGTATTTT.

CDR3 protein: CAWSFGLAGRDEQFF. The DNA of the CDR3 is TGTGCCTGGAGTTTCGGACTAGCGGGGAGGGATGAGCAGTTCTTC. The V call is TRBV30, the J call TRBJ2-1; 12 bases match TRBD2. Germline V gives CDR1 GTSNPN, CDR2 SVGIG (reference sequence). J lost 8 bases, V lost 2 bases, and 7 bases had no gene match. The CDR3 sequence is 15 residues long.

This chain links TRBV6-5 with TRBJ1-1; a possible D gene is TRBD1 (6 bases). The germline V gene has CDR1 MNHEY and CDR2 SVGAGI. With 2 bases removed from V and 3 bases from J, the gap between germline ends came to 13 bases. This CDR3 spans 15 amino acids. The CDR3 sequence: CASSYGGLTYTEAFF. The CDR3, as DNA: TGTGCCAGCAGTTACGGGGGGCTTACCTACACTGAAGCTTTCTTT.

This chain uses TRBV5-1 with TRBJ2-3; 7 bases are a match to TRBD1. Trimming removed 6 bases from V and 10 bases from J; junction bases left unmatched: 11. The CDR3 is 13 residues long. Germline lookup yields CDR1 SGHRS and CDR2 YFSETQ. The chain's CDR3 is CASTGKEGAAQYF. DNA of the CDR3: TGCGCCAGCACAGGGAAAGAGGGGGCAGCGCAGTATTTT.

The chain has TRBV9 and TRBJ1-1; D possibly corresponds to TRBD1 (5 bases). The CDR3 length is 15 residues. Germline V lookup: CDR1 SGDLS, CDR2 YYNGEE. The V end lost 4 bases, the J end lost 1 base, and 14 bases lay between the germline ends. Here the CDR3 DNA reads TGTGCCAGCAGCCCCCACCTTGGGGGGAACACTGAAGCTTTCTTT. Translating it yields CASSPHLGGNTEAFF.

The rearrangement joins TRBV6-6 to TRBJ2-5; D ambiguous. The CDR3 has 14 amino acids. Between the trimmed V and J ends, which lost 0 bases and 5 bases, there was a span of 10 bases. Germline V gene sequence: CDR1 MNHNY, CDR2 SVGAGI (reference sequence). CDR3: CASSYSGHWETQYF. CDR3 coding DNA: TGTGCCAGCAGTTACTCTGGCCATTGGGAGACCCAGTACTTC.

The rearrangement uses TRBV5-1 and TRBJ1-5; 7 bases agree with TRBD1. The CDR3 runs to 15 residues. Trimming cost V 0 bases and J 4 bases; bases outside gene matches: 4. Germline V gene sequence: CDR1 SGHRS, CDR2 YFSETQ. CDR3: CASSLEGASNQPQHF. CDR3 in DNA: TGCGCCAGCAGCTTGGAGGGGGCGAGTAATCAGCCCCAGCATTTT.

This clone was seen more than once but under ten times. V and J are TRBV7-9 and TRBJ1-6, with no clear D. This CDR3 comprises 14 residues. Trimming removed 4 bases from V and 5 bases from J, with 9 bases in between. CDR1 and CDR2 from the germline V gene are SEHNR and FQNEAQ (reference sequence). The CDR3, as DNA: TGTGCCAGCAGCTCCAAGACAAATAATTCACCCCTCCACTTT. It yields the protein CASSSKTNNSPLHF.

This chain joins TRBV7-2 and TRBJ1-5; D is uncertain. The CDR3 has 12 amino acids. V was shortened by 3 bases and J by 4 bases, with 4 bases between the two germline ends. CDR1 and CDR2 (germline): SGHTA, FQGNSA. As DNA, the CDR3 is TGTGCCAGCAGCTTTAATAATCAGCCCCAGCATTTT. Its protein is CASSFNNQPQHF.

V is TRBV9 and J is TRBJ2-5, with no clear D. Trimming cost V 4 bases and J 5 bases, with 9 bases left between them. Looked up from germline, CDR1 is SGDLS and CDR2 is YYNGEE. There are 12 residues in the CDR3. CDR3: CASSSTLETQYF. In DNA form, the CDR3 reads TGTGCCAGCAGCTCCACCTTGGAGACCCAGTACTTC.

The V call is TRBV5-1, the J call TRBJ2-7, with 8 bases identical to TRBD1. Trimming at V came to 5 bases and at J to 5 bases, leaving 9 bases not matched to a gene. The CDR3 loop spans 14 amino acids. Germline-derived CDR1 and CDR2 are SGHRS and YFSETQ. CDR3 region: CASRPDRGTNEQYF. For the CDR3, the DNA is TGCGCCAGCAGGCCCGACAGGGGCACCAACGAGCAGTACTTC.

CDR3 DNA: TGTGCCAGCAGTTTATGGGGCACCGAACACCAACGGGACGAGCAGTACTTC. Its translation is CASSLWGTEHQRDEQYF. The gene calls are TRBV28 and TRBJ2-7; D gene unclear. The germline gives CDR1 MDHEN, CDR2 SYDVKM. V was cut by 0 bases and J by 5 bases, with 20 bases left in between. There are 17 residues in the CDR3.

The chain has TRBV28 and TRBJ2-1; the D gene is possibly TRBD2 (6 bases). V was trimmed by 6 bases and J by 4 bases, leaving 13 bases between them. The CDR3 extends over 14 amino acids. Germline CDR1 is MDHEN and CDR2 is SYDVKM. CDR3 amino acids: CASSLGRGYNEQFF. The CDR3 DNA sequence: TGTGCCAGCAGCCTAGGCCGGGGGTACAATGAGCAGTTCTTC.

The CDR3 sequence: CASSLMGQGGPYGYTF. DNA of the CDR3: TGTGCCAGCAGCTTAATGGGGCAGGGAGGTCCCTATGGCTACACCTTC. The V gene is TRBV11-2, the J gene TRBJ1-2, with a weak D call TRBD1 (5 bases). Trimming took off 2 bases at V and 4 bases at J, with 17 bases between the two ends. This CDR3 is 16 amino acids long. Germline V lookup: CDR1 SGHAT, CDR2 FQNNGV.

V is TRBV5-1 and J is TRBJ1-4; 8 positions agree with TRBD1. Germline loops: CDR1 SGHRS, CDR2 YFSETQ. V dropped 0 bases and J dropped 8; count of bases not matched to a gene: 9. The CDR3 has 16 residues. The CDR3 here is CASSLGDRPSAEKLFF. CDR3 DNA: TGCGCCAGCAGCTTGGGGGACAGGCCAAGCGCGGAAAAACTGTTTTTT.